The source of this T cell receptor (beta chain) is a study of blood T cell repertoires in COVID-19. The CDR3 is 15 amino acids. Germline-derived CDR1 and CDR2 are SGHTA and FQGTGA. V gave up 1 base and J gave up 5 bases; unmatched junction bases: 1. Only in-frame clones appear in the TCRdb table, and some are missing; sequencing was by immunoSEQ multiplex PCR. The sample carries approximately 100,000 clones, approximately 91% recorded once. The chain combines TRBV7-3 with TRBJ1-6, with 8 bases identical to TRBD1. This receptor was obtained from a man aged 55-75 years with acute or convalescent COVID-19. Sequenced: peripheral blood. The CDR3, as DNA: TGTGCCAGCAGCTTAAAGACAGGGGATAATTCACCCCTCCACTTT. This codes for CASSLKTGDNSPLHF.